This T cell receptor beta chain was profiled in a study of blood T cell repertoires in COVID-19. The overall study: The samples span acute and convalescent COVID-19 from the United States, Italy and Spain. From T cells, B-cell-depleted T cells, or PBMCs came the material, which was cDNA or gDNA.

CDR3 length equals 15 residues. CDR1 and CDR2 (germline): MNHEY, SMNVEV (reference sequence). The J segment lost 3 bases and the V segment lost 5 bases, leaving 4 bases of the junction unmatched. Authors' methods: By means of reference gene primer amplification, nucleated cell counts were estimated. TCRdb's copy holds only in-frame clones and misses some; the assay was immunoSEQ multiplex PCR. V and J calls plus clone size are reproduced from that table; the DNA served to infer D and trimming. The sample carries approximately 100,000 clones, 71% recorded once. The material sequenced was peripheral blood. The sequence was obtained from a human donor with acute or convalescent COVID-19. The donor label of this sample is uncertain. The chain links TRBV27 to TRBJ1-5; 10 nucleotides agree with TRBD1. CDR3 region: CASSLRQGANQPQHF. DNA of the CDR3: TGTGCCAGCAGTCTGCGACAGGGGGCCAATCAGCCCCAGCATTTT.